A selection of T cell receptor beta chains follows, all from one sample in a study of human T cells and chemical hapten exposure. TCRdb reprocessed the RACE reads via MiXCR and lists one record per CDR3 protein. Among roughly 38,000 distinct CDR3 sequences listed, more than 10% were seen once. Sequencing was performed on whole blood, taken in connection with sensitization to the hapten diphenylcyclopropenone (DPC). The receptor source for this set is a woman in her thirties or forties with alopecia areata. Some clones in this sample may be carry-over from other donors' samples. CDR3s include the opening cysteine and the closing phenylalanine or tryptophan. Each record gives: D gene, V gene, clone size, J gene, CDR3 DNA, CDR3 protein. The D gene is left open where the match is weak. Clone size is not always given. Where it is, it says once, few, many or a class for expanded clones.

d_call: .; v_call: TRBV7-2; clone_size: few; j_call: TRBJ2-3; cdr3_nt: TGTGCCAGCAGCTTAGGATCGGAGGGGGCGCGGGGTACGCAGTATTTT; cdr3_aa: CASSLGSEGARGTQYF
d_call: .; v_call: TRBV7-9; clone_size: many; j_call: TRBJ2-3; cdr3_nt: TGTGCCAGCAGCTTTTTGCGGGATCGCACAGATACGCAGTATTTT; cdr3_aa: CASSFLRDRTDTQYF
d_call: .; v_call: TRBV5-1; clone_size: many; j_call: TRBJ2-7; cdr3_nt: TGCGCCAGCAGCTTGGAAGGGAGGCCAAGCTACGAGCAGTACTTC; cdr3_aa: CASSLEGRPSYEQYF
d_call: .; v_call: TRBV7-2; clone_size: many; j_call: TRBJ2-7; cdr3_nt: TGTGCCAGCAGCTTAAATGCAGGGGCGATACCCGGCGAGCAGTACTTC; cdr3_aa: CASSLNAGAIPGEQYF
d_call: .; v_call: TRBV29-1; clone_size: many; j_call: TRBJ2-5; cdr3_nt: TGCAGCGTGGACCCCGGGCGCCAGACCCAGTACTTC; cdr3_aa: CSVDPGRQTQYF
d_call: TRBD2; v_call: TRBV6-2/TRBV6-3; clone_size: many; j_call: TRBJ2-7; cdr3_nt: TGTGCCAGCAGTTCTAGCGGGGCTGCCTCCTACGAGCAGTACTTC; cdr3_aa: CASSSSGAASYEQYF
d_call: TRBD1; v_call: TRBV5-5; clone_size: many; j_call: TRBJ1-2; cdr3_nt: TGTGCCAGCAGCTGGGGACAGGGTCAATATGGCTACACCTTC; cdr3_aa: CASSWGQGQYGYTF
d_call: .; v_call: TRBV6-5; clone_size: .; j_call: TRBJ1-1; cdr3_nt: TGTGCCAGCAGCTCAACCACTGAAGCTTTCTTT; cdr3_aa: CASSSTTEAFF
d_call: .; v_call: TRBV28; clone_size: .; j_call: TRBJ2-3; cdr3_nt: TGTGCCAGCAGCAGGGACTCCTTCGCGCAGTATTTT; cdr3_aa: CASSRDSFAQYF
d_call: TRBD2; v_call: TRBV7-2; clone_size: few; j_call: TRBJ2-3; cdr3_nt: TGTGCCAGCCATGAGCGGGGGGCAACAGATACGCAGTATTTT; cdr3_aa: CASHERGATDTQYF
d_call: .; v_call: TRBV9; clone_size: .; j_call: TRBJ2-7; cdr3_nt: TGTGCCAGCAGCGTAGAGAGCGGTAACTCCTACGAGCAGTACTTC; cdr3_aa: CASSVESGNSYEQYF
d_call: TRBD1; v_call: TRBV9; clone_size: many; j_call: TRBJ1-6; cdr3_nt: TGTGCCAGCAGCCCCCGGACAGGTTATAATTCACCCCTCCACTTT; cdr3_aa: CASSPRTGYNSPLHF
d_call: TRBD2; v_call: TRBV29-1; clone_size: medium-sized; j_call: TRBJ2-1; cdr3_nt: TGCAGCGCTAGCGGGAGTGCCCATGAGCAGTTCTTC; cdr3_aa: CSASGSAHEQFF
d_call: TRBD1; v_call: TRBV19; clone_size: .; j_call: TRBJ1-2; cdr3_nt: TGTGCCAGTAGTTCCCTGGGACAGGGGCACTATGGCTACACCTTC; cdr3_aa: CASSSLGQGHYGYTF
d_call: TRBD2; v_call: TRBV20-1; clone_size: many; j_call: TRBJ2-7; cdr3_nt: TGCAGTGCCCCGACTAGCGAGAGCTCCTACGAGCAGTACTTC; cdr3_aa: CSAPTSESSYEQYF
d_call: TRBD1; v_call: TRBV12-3/TRBV12-4; clone_size: many; j_call: TRBJ1-5; cdr3_nt: TGTGCCAGCACCCGGACAGGGCTTAGCAATCAGCCCCAGCATTTT; cdr3_aa: CASTRTGLSNQPQHF
d_call: TRBD2; v_call: TRBV9; clone_size: many; j_call: TRBJ2-5; cdr3_nt: TGTGCCAGCAGCGTAGGTGGACTAGCGGGAGAGGAGACCCAGTACTTC; cdr3_aa: CASSVGGLAGEETQYF
d_call: .; v_call: TRBV2; clone_size: many; j_call: TRBJ1-6; cdr3_nt: TGTGCCAGCACTCAGGGACCGAATTCACCCCTCCACTTT; cdr3_aa: CASTQGPNSPLHF
d_call: .; v_call: TRBV4-3; clone_size: .; j_call: TRBJ2-1; cdr3_nt: TGCGCCAGCAGCCAAGACCCTACGCCCTACAATGAGCAGTTCTTC; cdr3_aa: CASSQDPTPYNEQFF
d_call: .; v_call: TRBV7-3; clone_size: few; j_call: TRBJ2-1; cdr3_nt: TGTGCCAGCAGCAACAGGGAGGGAAATGAGCAGTTCTTC; cdr3_aa: CASSNREGNEQFF
d_call: TRBD2; v_call: TRBV28; clone_size: many; j_call: TRBJ2-1; cdr3_nt: TGTGCCAGCAGCGGGAGTAGCGGGAGGGCCGATGAGCAGTTCTTC; cdr3_aa: CASSGSSGRADEQFF
d_call: .; v_call: TRBV5-4; clone_size: many; j_call: TRBJ2-7; cdr3_nt: TGTGCCAGCAGCTTGATGACAGTCTACTCCTACGAGCAGTACTTC; cdr3_aa: CASSLMTVYSYEQYF
d_call: TRBD2; v_call: TRBV9; clone_size: .; j_call: TRBJ2-7; cdr3_nt: TGTGCCAGCAGCGTAGACGGGAGGGCGGCCTACGAGCAGTACTTC; cdr3_aa: CASSVDGRAAYEQYF
d_call: TRBD1; v_call: TRBV7-3; clone_size: few; j_call: TRBJ2-3; cdr3_nt: TGTGCCAGCAGCAGGGGACAGGGGAGGTCAGATACGCAGTATTTT; cdr3_aa: CASSRGQGRSDTQYF
d_call: .; v_call: TRBV7-2; clone_size: .; j_call: TRBJ2-2; cdr3_nt: TGTGCCAGCTCAGTGGGATTGGGGGAGCTGTTTTTT; cdr3_aa: CASSVGLGELFF
d_call: .; v_call: TRBV7-3; clone_size: many; j_call: TRBJ1-1; cdr3_nt: TGTGCCAGCAGTGAGGGGAAGAACACTGAAGCTTTCTTT; cdr3_aa: CASSEGKNTEAFF
d_call: .; v_call: TRBV12-3/TRBV12-4; clone_size: many; j_call: TRBJ2-1; cdr3_nt: TGTGCCAGCAGTTGGGGAAGGGGTCGCGAGCAGTTCTTC; cdr3_aa: CASSWGRGREQFF
d_call: TRBD2; v_call: TRBV29-1; clone_size: few; j_call: TRBJ2-1; cdr3_nt: TGCAGCGTTGGCTCCTCGGGCGGGAGCTCCTACAATGAGCAGTTCTTC; cdr3_aa: CSVGSSGGSSYNEQFF
d_call: TRBD1; v_call: TRBV11-3; clone_size: many; j_call: TRBJ2-3; cdr3_nt: TGTGCCAGCAGCGCCGGGACAGGGGCCACAGATACGCAGTATTTT; cdr3_aa: CASSAGTGATDTQYF
d_call: .; v_call: TRBV5-1; clone_size: many; j_call: TRBJ2-3; cdr3_nt: TGCGCCAGCAGCTTGGGGGCGCGAGTACCAGATACGCAGTATTTT; cdr3_aa: CASSLGARVPDTQYF
d_call: .; v_call: TRBV28; clone_size: .; j_call: TRBJ2-2; cdr3_nt: TGTGCCAGCAGTGCCATTGGGACTTTAAAGACCAACACCGGGGAGCTGTTTTTT; cdr3_aa: CASSAIGTLKTNTGELFF
d_call: .; v_call: TRBV11-2; clone_size: many; j_call: TRBJ2-5; cdr3_nt: TGTGCCAGCAGCTTACAGGGCCAAGAGACCCAGTACTTC; cdr3_aa: CASSLQGQETQYF
d_call: .; v_call: TRBV7-3; clone_size: .; j_call: TRBJ2-5; cdr3_nt: TGTGCCAGCAGCTTCAGGGACGGGGAGACCCAGTACTTC; cdr3_aa: CASSFRDGETQYF